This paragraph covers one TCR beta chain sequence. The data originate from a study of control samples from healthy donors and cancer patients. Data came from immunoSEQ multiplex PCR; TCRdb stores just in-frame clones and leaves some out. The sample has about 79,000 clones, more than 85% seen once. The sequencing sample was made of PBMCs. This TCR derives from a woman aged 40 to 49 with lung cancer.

CDR3 bases: TGCAGCGTAAGTGGCAGGGCGACAGATACGCAGTATTTT. This encodes CSVSGRATDTQYF. The chain uses TRBV29-1 and TRBJ2-3, with D tentatively TRBD1 (5 bases). The CDR3 runs to 13 residues. Trimming cost V 6 bases and J 3 bases, with 13 bases left between them. Germline V gene lookup returns CDR1 SQVTM and CDR2 ANQGSEA.